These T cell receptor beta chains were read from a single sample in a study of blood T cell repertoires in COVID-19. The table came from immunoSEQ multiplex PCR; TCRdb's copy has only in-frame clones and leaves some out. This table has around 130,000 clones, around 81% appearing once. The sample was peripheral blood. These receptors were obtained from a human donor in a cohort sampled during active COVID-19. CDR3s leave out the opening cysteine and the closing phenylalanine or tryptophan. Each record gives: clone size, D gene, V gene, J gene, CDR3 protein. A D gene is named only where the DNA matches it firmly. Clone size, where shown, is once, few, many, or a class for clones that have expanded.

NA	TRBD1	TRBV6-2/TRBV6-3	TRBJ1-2	ASSIRDRGIEGYT
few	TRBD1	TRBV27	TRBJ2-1	ASSWDSSYNEQF
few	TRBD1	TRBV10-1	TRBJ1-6	ASSELPGQGLHSPLH
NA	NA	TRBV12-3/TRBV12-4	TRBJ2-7	ASSFGRAYEQY
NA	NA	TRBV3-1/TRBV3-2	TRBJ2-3	ASSQRLRGVTDTQY
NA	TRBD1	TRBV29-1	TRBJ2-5	SVAGTGSETQY
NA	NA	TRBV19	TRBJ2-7	ASSIDLTEQY
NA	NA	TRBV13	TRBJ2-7	ASSLGLLGAINYEQY
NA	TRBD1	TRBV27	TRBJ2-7	ASSWATGEEQY
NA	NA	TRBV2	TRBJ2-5	ASSVASIETQY
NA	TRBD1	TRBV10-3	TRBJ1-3	AISETGTGNGNTIY
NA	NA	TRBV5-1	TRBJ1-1	ASSLGTLNTEAF
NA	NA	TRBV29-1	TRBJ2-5	SVEDTVGVQETQY
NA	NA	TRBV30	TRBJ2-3	AWIGFGMRDTQY
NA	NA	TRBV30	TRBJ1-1	AWSVRRVNTEAF
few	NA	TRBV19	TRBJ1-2	ASSGGGSGYGYT
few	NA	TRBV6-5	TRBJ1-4	ASSYSYRLTEKLF
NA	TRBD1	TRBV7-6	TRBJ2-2	ASSSGQGANTGELF
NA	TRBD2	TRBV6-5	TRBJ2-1	ASSPSGGLYNEQF
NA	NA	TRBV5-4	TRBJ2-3	ASSQGPNTDTQY
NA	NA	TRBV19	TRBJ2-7	ASSIGGAYEQY
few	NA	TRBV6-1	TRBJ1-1	ASSESRWGSRSTEAF
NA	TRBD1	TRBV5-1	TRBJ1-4	ASRTGTDNEKLF
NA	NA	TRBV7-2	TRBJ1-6	ASSSSGAAGHSPLH
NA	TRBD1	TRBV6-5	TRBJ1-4	ASSYSDRIGEKLF
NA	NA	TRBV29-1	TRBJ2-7	SARDSPSEQY
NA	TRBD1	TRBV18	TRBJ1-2	ASSPLRTGDGYT
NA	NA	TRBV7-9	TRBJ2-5	ASSLVGTLQETQY
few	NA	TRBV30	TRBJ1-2	AWSMAQGGYT